This T cell receptor beta chain comes out of a study of T cell repertoires in cytomegalovirus infection. The wider study: Public TCR beta signatures provided an indication of both CMV infection and a matching HLA type.

This clonotype was found many times. Its antigen is not identified. General study points: HLA-C-restricted CMV clonotypes gave the most frequent clonotype in two of eight donors.

The CDR3 is 16 amino acids. Trimming took 4 bases from V and 3 from J; bases not matched to a gene: 9. CDR1 and CDR2 from the germline V gene are MDHEN and SYDVKM. TCRdb passed the reads through MiXCR, listing each CDR3 protein once. The table includes 500,000 to 600,000 distinct CDR3 sequences, more than 15% detected once. Sequenced sample: CD8+ T cells from PBMCs. The V gene is TRBV28, the J gene TRBJ2-1, with 7 bases matching TRBD2. The clonotype originates from a human donor in good health (CMV status not recorded). Some clones in this sample may be carry-over from other donors' samples. The CDR3 region is CASSSGLADLYNEQFF. The DNA for the CDR3 is TGTGCCAGCAGTTCCGGCCTAGCGGATCTCTACAATGAGCAGTTCTTC.